Following are 22 T cell receptor beta chains from one sample sequenced in a study of Graves' ophthalmopathy and Graves' hyperthyroidism. Scientists amplified the TCR beta CDR3 regions from RNA transcripts. Amplification began with first-round RT-PCR using HTBI primers, then second-round multiplex PCR was performed. Each CDR3 protein is one row after TCRdb ran MiXCR on the multiplex PCR reads. The sample carries 450,000 to 600,000 distinct CDR3 sequences, less than 45% recorded once. What was sequenced was peripheral blood or thyroid tissue (not recorded which). Every receptor here comes from an adult man with Graves' hyperthyroidism.

This clonotype has more than one count but fewer than ten. V usage is TRBV28 and J usage is TRBJ1-3, with TRBD1 matching 7 bases. The trim removed 6 bases at V and 0 bases at J, leaving 5 bases unmatched. The CDR3 totals 15 residues. Per germline, CDR1 MDHEN and CDR2 SYDVKM. CDR3 in amino acids: CASRDRFSSGNTIYF. The CDR3 bases are TGTGCCAGCAGGGACAGGTTTTCCTCTGGAAACACCATATATTTT.

This clonotype was recorded a few times. The chain couples TRBV20-1 to TRBJ2-3; D is perhaps TRBD2 (5 bases). From germline, CDR1 is DFQATT and CDR2 SNEGSKA (reference sequence). Trimming took 5 bases from V and 2 from J, leaving 11 bases between them. This CDR3 has 13 amino acids. CDR3: CSAEPGFTDTQYF. CDR3 nucleotide sequence: TGCAGTGCTGAACCGGGGTTCACAGATACGCAGTATTTT.

This clonotype appeared a single time. This chain links TRBV5-1 with TRBJ2-6; D might be TRBD2 (5 bases). V gave up 0 bases and J gave up 0 bases, with 13 bases separating them. The germline CDR1 and CDR2 sequences are SGHRS and YFSETQ. The CDR3 has 18 amino acids. The CDR3 nucleotides are TGCGCCAGCAGCTTGGTTGGGAACGGGGTCTCTGGGGCCAACGTCCTGACTTTC. It is translated as CASSLVGNGVSGANVLTF.

This rearrangement joins TRBV7-9 to TRBJ1-1, with TRBD1 matching over 9 bases. CDR1 and CDR2 from the germline V gene are SEHNR and FQNEAQ (reference sequence). V lost 4 bases to trimming and J lost 10 bases; unmatched junction nucleotides: 7. The length of the CDR3 is 13 residues. The CDR3: CASSSGTGIPAFF. The CDR3 bases are TGTGCCAGCAGCTCAGGGACAGGGATTCCAGCTTTCTTT.

This clonotype has a count of ten or more. The chain uses TRBV7-8 and TRBJ2-6; D may match TRBD1 or TRBD2 (5 bases each). The germline V gene encodes CDR1 SGHVS and CDR2 FQNEAQ. V was shortened by 6 bases and J by 7 bases, with 19 bases between the two germline ends. This CDR3 is 16 amino acids long. In DNA, the CDR3 is TGTGCCAGCAGTGGGTTTAGGGACGAGGGAGCCAACGTCCTGACTTTC. Residues: CASSGFRDEGANVLTF.

This clonotype was counted a few times. The rearrangement uses TRBV10-3 and TRBJ2-1; 11 bases line up with TRBD2. V dropped 2 bases and J dropped 8; count of bases not matched to a gene: 8. The germline CDR1 and CDR2 sequences are ENHRY and SYGVKD. The CDR3 covers 16 residues. DNA of the CDR3: TGTGCCATCAGTGAGCAACTAGCGGGGGCCTTGCATGAGCAGTTCTTC. Amino acids: CAISEQLAGALHEQFF.

Of note for this clonotype: This may arise from a read error, as a much more abundant clone is one base away. The V and J genes are TRBV20-1 and TRBJ1-2, with TRBD1 identical over 8 bases. V shed 5 bases and J 8 bases; nucleotides not matched to a gene: 13. Looked up from germline, CDR1 is DFQATT and CDR2 is SNEGSKA (reference sequence). The CDR3 runs to 14 residues. In DNA, the CDR3 is TGCAGTGCTGCTTCCGAGACAGGGGCGGGAGGCTACACCTTC. Amino acids: CSAASETGAGGYTF.

This clonotype was counted ten times or more. This sequence joins TRBV14 and TRBJ1-6; 7 bases align to TRBD1. Germline assignment: CDR1 SGHDN and CDR2 FVKESK. CDR3 length: 16 amino acids. With V trimmed by 2 bases and J by 4 bases, 5 bases remained unmatched. CDR3 DNA sequence: TGTGCCAGCAGCCAAAGACGGGACAGTTATAATTCACCCCTCCACTTT. Encoded protein: CASSQRRDSYNSPLHF.

V gene TRBV5-6 combines with J gene TRBJ2-2; the D gene is possibly TRBD2 (6 bases). The CDR3 totals 18 residues. V gave up 0 bases and J gave up 1 base, with 16 bases separating them. The germline gives CDR1 SGHDT, CDR2 YYEEEE. In DNA form, the CDR3 reads TGTGCCAGCAGCTTGGAATCGTGGCTAGCGCAGAACACCGGGGAGCTGTTTTTT. It encodes CASSLESWLAQNTGELFF.

V gene TRBV2 combines with J gene TRBJ1-2; D perhaps matches TRBD1 (5 bases). The CDR3 length is 14 residues. V gave up 3 bases and J gave up 5 bases, with 13 bases separating them. Per the germline V gene, CDR1 is SNHLY and CDR2 is FYNNEI. CDR3 coding DNA: TGTGCCAGCAGTGACGGCCGAGACAGTTATGGCTACACCTTC. As protein: CASSDGRDSYGYTF.

This chain links TRBV29-1 with TRBJ2-7; 10 bases line up with TRBD2. CDR3 length equals 14 residues. CDR1 and CDR2 (germline): SQVTM, ANQGSEA. V dropped 3 bases and J dropped 2; count of bases not matched to a gene: 4. The CDR3 bases are TGCAGCGTTGACCGGACTAGCGGCCCCTACGAGCAGTACTTC. Its protein is CSVDRTSGPYEQYF.

J is TRBJ2-7 and V is TRBV2, with 9 bases that match TRBD2. CDR1 is SNHLY, CDR2 FYNNEI, per germline. V gave up 6 bases and J gave up 7 bases; unmatched junction bases: 7. This CDR3 is 13 amino acids long. CDR3 sequence: CASRNSGSNEQYF. The CDR3 bases are TGTGCCAGCAGGAATAGCGGGAGCAATGAGCAGTACTTC.

V is TRBV5-4 and J is TRBJ1-2; D is ambiguous. Trimming pared 7 bases from V and 1 base from J, leaving 14 bases between. Germline V lookup: CDR1 SGHNT, CDR2 YYREEE (reference sequence). The CDR3 runs to 14 residues. The CDR3 nucleotides are TGTGCCAGCGGCACTCCCGGCCGTAACTATGGCTACACCTTC. Its protein product is CASGTPGRNYGYTF.

The gene calls are TRBV20-1 and TRBJ2-5; 9 bases agree with TRBD1. CDR3 size: 15 residues. The ends lost 0 bases at V and 5 bases at J; junction bases unmatched: 7. Germline assignment: CDR1 DFQATT and CDR2 SNEGSKA (reference sequence). This chain's CDR3 is CSARDWDRASETQYF. The CDR3 DNA sequence: TGCAGTGCTAGAGATTGGGACAGGGCGTCGGAGACCCAGTACTTC.

This clonotype was observed once. This chain links TRBV7-9 with TRBJ2-3, with D unclear. Germline CDR1 and CDR2: SEHNR and FQNEAQ (reference sequence). The CDR3 length is 15 residues. With 5 bases removed from V and 2 bases from J, the gap between germline ends came to 14 bases. The CDR3 nucleotides read TGTGCCAGCAGCCCAACCTACGCAAACACAGATACGCAGTATTTT. It translates to CASSPTYANTDTQYF.

The V gene is TRBV29-1, the J gene TRBJ2-7, with D tentatively TRBD1 (6 bases). In germline, CDR1 is SQVTM, CDR2 ANQGSEA. The CDR3 has 11 amino acids. CDR3: CSRVQGYEQYF. The CDR3 DNA reads TGCAGTCGGGTGCAGGGGTACGAGCAGTACTTC.

This chain uses TRBV3-1 with TRBJ2-7; TRBD2 agrees at 7 bases. After removal of 5 bases from V and 0 bases from J, the junction contained 10 bases not matched to a gene. CDR1 and CDR2 (germline): LGHDT, YNNKEL (reference sequence). The CDR3 is 16 residues long. CDR3 residues: CASSGEGRALSYEQYF. The CDR3 DNA sequence: TGTGCCAGCAGCGGGGAGGGACGGGCCCTCTCCTACGAGCAGTACTTC.

This clonotype appeared many times. Written as DNA, the CDR3 is TGTGCCAGCAGCCAAGATTGGACAGGCAACCAAGAGACCCAGTACTTC. It is translated as CASSQDWTGNQETQYF. The chain is built from TRBV4-2 and TRBJ2-5; 7 bases line up with TRBD1. Germline CDR1 reads LGHNA; CDR2 reads YNFKEQ. Trimming took 0 bases from V and 0 from J; bases not matched to a gene: 4. The CDR3 is 16 residues long.

This chain joins TRBV24-1 and TRBJ1-2, with D unclear. This CDR3 comprises 15 residues. The V and J ends lost 4 bases and 2 bases respectively, with 13 bases between them. The germline V gene has CDR1 KGHDR and CDR2 SFDVKD. The CDR3 sequence: CATSESHGPNYGYTF. For the CDR3, the DNA is TGTGCCACCAGTGAGTCCCACGGGCCGAACTATGGCTACACCTTC.

This clonotype was seen repeatedly, ten times or more. The rearrangement links TRBV19 to TRBJ1-2; D remains unclear. CDR1 is LNHDA and CDR2 is SQIVND in the germline V gene (reference sequence). V lost 6 bases, J lost 2 bases, and 7 bases lay in between. The CDR3 spans 12 residues. The CDR3 here is CASRNENYGYTF. CDR3 coding DNA: TGTGCCAGTAGAAACGAGAACTATGGCTACACCTTC. Based on the CDR3 plus reference TRBV19 and TRBJ1-2, the full variable domain is DGGITQSPKYLFRKEGQNVTLSCEQNLNHDAMYWYRQDPGQGLRLIYYSQIVNDFQKGDIAEGYSVSREKKESFPLTVTSAQKNPTAFYLCASRNENYGYTFGSGTRLTVV.

There are a few counts of this clonotype. The J gene is TRBJ2-3, the V gene TRBV2, with a weak D call TRBD2 (5 bases). V was pared by 3 bases and J by 0 bases, with 13 bases between. The CDR3 consists of 16 residues. The germline V gene encodes CDR1 SNHLY and CDR2 FYNNEI. CDR3 nucleotides: TGTGCCAGCAGTGATCGAGGGCGCCTAAGCACAGATACGCAGTATTTT. Amino acids: CASSDRGRLSTDTQYF. Complete variable domain (other parts from reference TRBV2 and TRBJ2-3): EPEVTQTPSHQVTQMGQEVILRCVPISNHLYFYWYRQILGQKVEFLVSFYNNEISEKSEIFDDQFSVERPDGSNFTLKIRSTKLEDSAMYFCASSDRGRLSTDTQYFGPGTRLTVL.

In its sample, this clonotype was seen many times. The chain joins TRBV20-1 to TRBJ1-5, with TRBD1 matching over 10 bases. Germline-derived CDR1 and CDR2 are DFQATT and SNEGSKA (reference sequence). The CDR3 totals 13 residues. The V gene end was trimmed by 5 bases and the J gene end by 7 bases; junction bases not matched to a gene: 5. The CDR3 sequence is CSADRGRSQPQHF. DNA of the CDR3: TGCAGTGCTGACAGGGGGCGCAGCCAGCCCCAGCATTTT.